This T cell receptor beta chain was captured in a study of neurological immune-mediated disorders. General study results and limits: The most TCR clonal expansion was seen in HTLV-1-associated myelopathy, whereas the least was seen in multiple sclerosis, below the level in healthy controls.

Each CDR3 protein gets one entry after TCRdb re-called the 5' RACE reads with MiXCR. The sample contains under 85,000 distinct CDR3 sequences, about 9.4% of which appear only once. This clonotype was counted many times. Antigen unknown. The germline CDR1 and CDR2 sequences are SQVTM and ANQGSEA. The CDR3 spans 12 residues. V shed 7 bases and J 12 bases; nucleotides not matched to a gene: 8. This receptor was identified in a man aged 35 to 55 in good health. Sequenced sample: PBMCs. This chain joins TRBV29-1 and TRBJ1-4, with 10 bases aligning to TRBD1. The CDR3 coding sequence is TGCAGCGCCCCCGGGACAGGGGACCAACTGTTTTTT. Its protein is CSAPGTGDQLFF. The entire variable domain, with the rest obtained from reference TRBV29-1 and TRBJ1-4, is as follows: SAVISQKPSRDICQRGTSLTIQCQVDSQVTMMFWYRQQPGQSLTLIATANQGSEATYESGFVIDKFPISRPNLTFSTLTVSNMSPEDSSIYLCSAPGTGDQLFFGSGTQLSVL.